A single sample is the source of the 20 T cell receptor beta chains below, sequenced in a study of T cell responses to AZD1222 COVID-19 vaccine. Produced via immunoSEQ multiplex PCR; TCRdb's table is partial and in-frame only. The sample contains 90,000 to 95,000 clones, around 89% of which appear only once. Sample: peripheral blood, taken 28 days after the second AZD1222 dose. The receptor source for this set is an adult who received the AZD1222 COVID-19 vaccine.

The rearrangement uses TRBV7-9 and TRBJ1-1; 7 bases are a match to TRBD1. The germline V gene has CDR1 SEHNR and CDR2 FQNEAQ (reference sequence). The V segment lost 1 base and the J segment 9 bases; nucleotides outside the gene matches: 5. The CDR3 length is 13 residues. The CDR3 loop is CASSLDGGGKAFF. In DNA form, the CDR3 reads TGTGCCAGCAGCTTAGATGGAGGGGGCAAAGCTTTCTTT.

The chain employs TRBV5-1 and TRBJ2-1; 8 bases agree with TRBD2. The CDR3 sequence is 16 residues long. Germline CDR1 and CDR2: SGHRS and YFSETQ. The ends lost 6 bases at V and 3 bases at J; junction bases unmatched: 11. In nucleotides, the CDR3 is TGCGCCAGCACCATAGGTCGGGGGGGCGGCTACAATGAGCAGTTCTTC. Amino acid sequence: CASTIGRGGGYNEQFF.

The chain recombines TRBV19 with TRBJ2-1; 9 bases fit TRBD2. The germline CDR1 and CDR2 sequences are LNHDA and SQIVND (reference sequence). The V and J ends lost 3 bases and 4 bases, in that order; junction bases with no gene match: 4. The CDR3 loop spans 15 amino acids. The CDR3 bases are TGTGCCAGTAGTATCGGGGCGGGAGGGTACAATGAGCAGTTCTTC. Translation gives CASSIGAGGYNEQFF.

The rearrangement uses TRBV5-8 and TRBJ2-1; D gene uncertain. The V end was cut by 7 bases, the J end by 0 bases, with 14 bases between. The CDR3 spans 15 residues. Germline V lookup: CDR1 SGHTS, CDR2 YDEGEE. The DNA for the CDR3 is TGTGCCAGCCACTCGAGGTGGAGCTCCTACAATGAGCAGTTCTTC. It encodes CASHSRWSSYNEQFF.

The V gene is TRBV27, the J gene TRBJ1-1; no reliable D call. The CDR3 totals 17 residues. V was cut by 5 bases and J by 4 bases, with 23 bases left in between. From germline, CDR1 is MNHEY and CDR2 SMNVEV (reference sequence). The CDR3 coding sequence is TGTGCCAGCAGTGCTCGCTTAGGGATGATTAGGGCCACTGAAGCTTTCTTT. This codes for CASSARLGMIRATEAFF.

This chain connects TRBV7-2 to TRBJ1-2; the D is unclear. The CDR3 spans 15 residues. V dropped 1 base and J dropped 2 bases, with 11 bases sitting between them. Germline V CDR1 and CDR2: SGHTA, FQGNSA. This CDR3 is CASSLVGTINYGYTF. The CDR3 DNA sequence: TGTGCCAGCAGCTTAGTGGGCACAATCAACTATGGCTACACCTTC.

The V and J genes are TRBV7-9 and TRBJ1-1; unclear D gene. V shed 5 bases and J shed 5 bases, with 9 bases lying between them. CDR3 length equals 12 residues. Germline V gene data show CDR1 as SEHNR and CDR2 as FQNEAQ (reference sequence). CDR3 region: CASSHGVTEAFF. The CDR3 bases are TGTGCCAGCAGCCACGGGGTGACTGAAGCTTTCTTT.

CDR3 sequence reads: CASSRDYDVNEQFF. DNA of the CDR3: TGTGCCAGCAGCCGGGACTACGACGTCAATGAGCAGTTCTTC. The gene calls are TRBV7-3 and TRBJ2-1; TRBD2 agrees at 7 bases. The ends lost 5 bases at V and 6 bases at J; junction bases unmatched: 7. The CDR3 has 14 amino acids. Germline loops: CDR1 SGHTA, CDR2 FQGTGA.

This chain uses TRBV6-2 or TRBV6-3 with TRBJ1-1; TRBD1 is a possible D gene (6 bases). This CDR3 is built from 15 residues. The germline V and J ends were trimmed by 2 bases and 4 bases, with 14 bases remaining between them. Germline values: CDR1 MNHEY, CDR2 SVGEGT. CDR3: CASSYGQSRITEAFF. The CDR3, as DNA: TGTGCCAGCAGTTACGGACAGTCCCGAATCACTGAAGCTTTCTTT.

The rearrangement uses TRBV7-8 and TRBJ2-7; 7 nucleotides agree with TRBD1. The germline gives CDR1 SGHVS, CDR2 FQNEAQ. The CDR3 runs to 14 residues. The J segment lost 2 bases and the V segment lost 4 bases, leaving 5 bases of the junction unmatched. The CDR3 sequence is CASSSKQGTYEQYF. The CDR3, as DNA: TGTGCCAGCAGCTCAAAACAGGGGACCTACGAGCAGTACTTC.

This chain joins TRBV30 and TRBJ2-3; D perhaps matches TRBD1 (8 bases). The V and J ends lost 2 bases and 4 bases respectively, with 16 bases between them. CDR3 length: 15 residues. The germline V gene encodes CDR1 GTSNPN and CDR2 SVGIG (reference sequence). The CDR3 sequence: CAWSINRGRADTQYF. CDR3 nucleotide sequence: TGTGCCTGGAGTATAAACAGGGGGAGGGCAGATACGCAGTATTTT.

This clone was seen once. This sequence joins TRBV6-5 and TRBJ1-2; the D gene is possibly TRBD1 (6 bases). CDR1 MNHEY and CDR2 SVGAGI come from the germline V gene. This CDR3 has 13 amino acids. Trimming took 4 bases from V and 8 from J, leaving 14 bases between them. This chain's CDR3 is CASSLDRSGGYTF. For the CDR3, the DNA is TGTGCCAGCAGTTTGGACAGATCGGGGGGCTACACCTTC.

This rearrangement joins TRBV6-4 to TRBJ1-2; D is undetermined. The CDR3 consists of 11 residues. Germline V CDR1 and CDR2: MRHNA, SNTAGT. The V end lost 8 bases, the J end lost 4 bases, and 8 bases lay between the germline ends. The CDR3 loop reads CASVLTYGYTF. CDR3 sequence (DNA): TGTGCCAGCGTACTAACCTATGGCTACACCTTC.

Remarks on this clone: Mismatch with germline at one junction end may stem from a read error. The rearrangement joins TRBV28 to TRBJ1-1, with no clear D. Germline V lookup: CDR1 MDHEN, CDR2 SYDVKM. The CDR3 runs 15 residues. The chain's CDR3 is CAGSSARPMNTEAFF. The CDR3 DNA reads as TGTGCCGGCAGTTCCGCCCGGCCGATGAACACTGAAGCTTTCTTT.

Notes on this clone: The junction does not match germline at one end; this may be a read error. The chain recombines TRBV2 with TRBJ1-4; 9 bases map to TRBD1. From germline, CDR1 is SNHLY and CDR2 FYNNEI. The CDR3 has 14 amino acids. CDR3 sequence reads: CASREGTGSGKLFF. CDR3 bases: TGTGCCAGCAGGGAAGGGACAGGGTCGGGAAAACTGTTTTTT.

The rearrangement joins TRBV5-1 to TRBJ2-3; TRBD2 matches at 9 bases. This CDR3 has 15 amino acids. V lost 4 bases, J lost 0 bases, and 3 bases stayed unmatched. Germline V gene data show CDR1 as SGHRS and CDR2 as YFSETQ. CDR3 coding DNA: TGCGCCAGCAGCGGCAGCGGGGGGAGCACAGATACGCAGTATTTT. It is translated as CASSGSGGSTDTQYF. Variable domain in full (rest from reference TRBV5-1 and TRBJ2-3): KAGVTQTPRYLIKTRGQQVTLSCSPISGHRSVSWYQQTPGQGLQFLFEYFSETQRNKGNFPGRFSGRQFSNSRSEMNVSTLELGDSALYLCASSGSGGSTDTQYFGPGTRLTVL.

This sequence joins TRBV6-5 and TRBJ1-5, with D possibly being TRBD1 (6 bases). CDR3 length: 14 residues. Germline lookup yields CDR1 MNHEY and CDR2 SVGAGI. V was shortened by 0 bases and J by 6 bases, with 9 bases between the two germline ends. The CDR3 coding sequence is TGTGCCAGCAGTTACTCGACGGGGGCTCAGCCCCAGCATTTT. Its protein is CASSYSTGAQPQHF.

This clone appeared once. This CDR3 is CASSLGLAGYNEQFF. CDR3 DNA sequence: TGCGCCAGCAGCTTGGGACTAGCGGGGTACAATGAGCAGTTCTTC. This sequence joins TRBV5-1 and TRBJ2-1; the match to TRBD2 covers 11 bases. CDR1 SGHRS and CDR2 YFSETQ come from the germline V gene. CDR3 length: 15 amino acids. After removal of 0 bases from V and 4 bases from J, the junction contained 0 bases not matched to a gene.

The V and J genes are TRBV4-1 and TRBJ1-1; D gene uncertain. This CDR3 comprises 16 residues. Trimming cost V 2 bases and J 3 bases, with 16 bases left between them. Germline V gives CDR1 MGHRA, CDR2 YSYEKL. The CDR3 bases are TGCGCCAGCAGCCAATCTCAGATCTCGGGGTACACTGAAGCTTTCTTT. Protein: CASSQSQISGYTEAFF.

V and J are TRBV5-1 and TRBJ2-2; 9 nucleotides align to TRBD2. Trimming at V came to 0 bases and at J to 7 bases, leaving 7 bases not matched to a gene. The CDR3 runs to 16 residues. Germline V gives CDR1 SGHRS, CDR2 YFSETQ. CDR3 in amino acids: CASSLAADSGGGELFF. As DNA, the CDR3 is TGCGCCAGCAGCTTGGCCGCAGATAGCGGGGGCGGGGAGCTGTTTTTT.